The entry below describes one T cell receptor beta chain. The antigen remains unidentified. Trimming shortened V by 2 bases and J by 5 bases, and 9 bases separated the two germline ends. CDR3 length equals 14 residues. Germline V gene lookup returns CDR1 MNHNY and CDR2 SVGAGI (reference sequence). These data belong to a study of OX40 agonist ivuxolimab in advanced cancers. Study-level background: Every patient in dose escalation had hepatocellular carcinoma, melanoma, renal cell or head and neck cancer. Study observations and caveats: Expanded clones were, on average, more numerous among CD8+ T cells than CD4+.

Exclusion applied to patients with autoimmune disease history or systemic immunosuppression. Repertoires were generated with immunoSEQ multiplex PCR, while TCRdb's copy carries only in-frame clones and drops some. The repertoire includes some 90,000 clones, roughly 86% of them detected once, and around 4.5% sits in the top ten. This sequence originates from an adult with an advanced solid tumor such as melanoma, head and neck, liver or kidney cancer. The V and J genes are TRBV6-6 and TRBJ1-4; D remains ambiguous. The sample consisted of CD4+ or CD8+ T cells sorted from blood, taken in a trial of the OX40 agonist ivuxolimab. The CDR3 nucleotides are TGTGCCAGCAGTTACGGGCAGCCGAATGAAAAACTGTTTTTT. This translates into CASSYGQPNEKLFF.